The entry below gives a single TCR beta chain sequence along with its context. Its antigen is not identified. This sample was included in a study of cytomegalovirus exposure and HLA in healthy donors. Findings and limits, study-wide: Investigators reported approximately 170 TCR beta chains as tied to cytomegalovirus.

Assay used: immunoSEQ multiplex PCR; TCRdb lists only in-frame clones, some missing. The profile shows about 130,000 clones, roughly 90% of them singletons. The sequenced sample was PBMCs. The source is a man aged 30 to 39 in good health and CMV-seronegative.

CDR3 nucleotides: TGTGCCAGCTCTCCATTCGGGGACATACCCTACGAGCAGTACTTC. This sequence encodes CASSPFGDIPYEQYF. This chain uses TRBV18 with TRBJ2-7; D is perhaps TRBD1 (6 bases). The CDR3 totals 15 residues. V was clipped by 6 bases and J by 2 bases, with 17 bases between them. The germline CDR1 and CDR2 sequences are KGHSH and LQKENI.